This is a list of T cell receptor beta chains from one sample in a study of beta chain features in type 1 diabetes. Generated by immunoSEQ multiplex PCR, the TCRdb table keeps only in-frame clones and is missing some. The sample gives hundreds of thousands of clones, around an eighth of which show up once; 0.035% to 0.045% is in the top ten. The sequenced sample consisted of naive CD4+ T cells from blood. The source is a man aged 18 to 35 with type 1 diabetes. The CDR3 runs from the conserved cysteine through the conserved F or W. D genes are given only for firm matches. Size is omitted from some rows. Given values are once, few, many or a class for expanded clones.

>TRBV4-2|NA|TRBJ2-3|TRBD1
CASSQGDRGTDTQYF
TGTGCCAGCAGCCAAGGGGACAGGGGGACAGATACGCAGTATTTT
>TRBV5-4|NA|TRBJ1-2|NA
CASSQGQNFKDGYTF
TGTGCCAGCAGCCAGGGACAAAACTTTAAGGATGGCTACACCTTC
>TRBV27|few|TRBJ2-4|NA
CASSFDPSYSKNIQYF
TGTGCCAGCAGTTTTGACCCTAGCTATAGCAAAAACATTCAGTACTTC
>TRBV30|few|TRBJ1-1|NA
CASQRASMNTEAFF
TGTGCCTCCCAGAGGGCGTCCATGAACACTGAAGCTTTCTTT
>TRBV23-1|few|TRBJ1-1|NA
CATKTGRVTEAFF
TGCGCGACCAAAACAGGGCGGGTCACTGAAGCTTTCTTT
>TRBV7-9|NA|TRBJ2-2|NA
CASAAANTGELFF
TGTGCCAGCGCAGCGGCGAACACCGGGGAGCTGTTTTTT
>TRBV4-3|few|TRBJ2-3|NA
CASSQSLQDGGGTQYF
TGCGCCAGCAGCCAAAGCCTCCAAGATGGCGGTGGTACGCAGTATTTT
>TRBV13|few|TRBJ2-6|TRBD1
CASSGPGTGGPGANVLTF
TGTGCCAGCAGCGGCCCCGGGACAGGGGGCCCTGGGGCCAACGTCCTGACTTTC
>TRBV5-1|NA|TRBJ2-5|NA
CASSLVGVGETQYF
TGCGCCAGCAGCTTGGTTGGTGTTGGAGAGACCCAGTACTTC
>TRBV9|few|TRBJ2-5|NA
CASSVVPTGETQYF
TGTGCCAGCAGCGTAGTCCCGACTGGCGAGACCCAGTACTTC
>TRBV28|NA|TRBJ1-2|NA
CASSLPPPNQVGGYTF
TGTGCCAGCAGTTTACCCCCACCCAACCAAGTAGGTGGCTACACCTTC
>TRBV9|few|TRBJ2-5|NA
CASSVVGETQYF
TGTGCCAGCAGCGTAGTAGGTGAGACCCAGTACTTC
>TRBV28|few|TRBJ1-6|TRBD1
CASSTGTGRGPLHF
TGTGCCAGCAGTACCGGGACAGGGAGGGGACCCCTCCACTTT
>TRBV6-1|few|TRBJ2-1|NA
CASSGRSDYLNEQFF
TGTGCCAGCAGTGGGCGCTCGGACTACCTCAATGAGCAGTTCTTC
>TRBV11-2|few|TRBJ2-3|NA
CASSPLRGSTDTQYF
TGTGCCAGCAGCCCTCTAAGGGGTAGCACAGATACGCAGTATTTT
>TRBV7-6|few|TRBJ1-6|NA
CASSQTSSSYNSPLHF
TGTGCCAGCAGCCAGACATCATCCTCCTATAATTCACCCCTCCACTTT
>TRBV30|few|TRBJ2-1|NA
CAWRNYNEQFF
TGTGCCTGGAGGAATTACAATGAGCAGTTCTTC
>TRBV15|few|TRBJ2-2|NA
CATSRGSSENTGELFF
TGTGCCACCAGCAGAGGATCTAGCGAGAACACCGGGGAGCTGTTTTTT
>TRBV2|NA|TRBJ2-1|NA
CARGGRQGGYNEQFF
TGTGCCAGAGGAGGTAGGCAGGGAGGCTACAATGAGCAGTTCTTC
>TRBV7-9|NA|TRBJ1-2|TRBD1
CASSQGLGQNGYTF
TGTGCCAGCAGCCAGGGATTGGGACAGAATGGCTACACCTTC
>TRBV29-1|few|TRBJ2-3|NA
CSVDSGTDTQYF
TGCAGCGTGGATAGCGGCACAGATACGCAGTATTTT
>TRBV2|NA|TRBJ1-5|NA
CASRASTGLNQPQHF
TGTGCCAGCAGAGCGTCGACAGGTCTCAATCAGCCCCAGCATTTT
>TRBV4-3|few|TRBJ2-7|TRBD1
CASSQAPREQGAYEQYF
TGCGCCAGCAGCCAAGCCCCCCGGGAACAGGGGGCTTACGAGCAGTACTTC
>TRBV19|few|TRBJ1-1|NA
CASSRNRDTEAFF
TGTGCCAGTAGTAGAAACAGGGACACTGAAGCTTTCTTT
>TRBV4-2|NA|TRBJ1-4|NA
CASSQDAGYDEKLFF
TGTGCCAGCAGCCAAGACGCGGGGTACGATGAAAAACTGTTTTTT
>TRBV7-3|few|TRBJ1-1|NA
CASSLRGTEAFF
TGTGCCAGCAGCTTGAGGGGGACTGAAGCTTTCTTT
>TRBV7-2|NA|TRBJ2-3|TRBD2
CASSPSGVTDTQYF
TGTGCCAGCAGCCCCAGCGGGGTCACAGATACGCAGTATTTT
>TRBV30|NA|TRBJ1-5|NA
CAWSVGSMSQANFQPQHF
TGTGCCTGGAGTGTTGGGTCTATGTCACAGGCAAACTTTCAGCCCCAGCATTTT
>TRBV7-2|NA|TRBJ2-3|NA
CASSAHQEDTQYF
TGTGCCAGCAGCGCCCACCAGGAGGATACGCAGTATTTT
>TRBV2|NA|TRBJ2-7|NA
CASSEFGRNYEQYF
TGTGCCAGCAGCGAATTCGGACGGAACTACGAGCAGTACTTC
>TRBV14|NA|TRBJ2-5|NA
CASSHLRETQYF
TGTGCCAGCAGCCATCTAAGGGAGACCCAGTACTTC
>TRBV6-5|NA|TRBJ2-5|NA
CAGGRETQYF
TGTGCTGGAGGACGAGAGACCCAGTACTTC
>TRBV14|few|TRBJ1-2|NA
CASSQPGAAGLYGYTF
TGTGCCAGCAGCCAACCGGGGGCGGCTGGCCTCTATGGCTACACCTTC
>TRBV18|NA|TRBJ1-1|NA
CASSPPGSEAFF
TGTGCCAGCTCTCCCCCGGGGTCTGAAGCTTTCTTT
>TRBV7-9|NA|TRBJ1-5|TRBD1
CASSLGRGLQPQHF
TGTGCCAGCAGCTTAGGTAGGGGGCTGCAGCCCCAGCATTTT
>TRBV15|few|TRBJ1-1|TRBD1
CATSSGTGSEPAEAFF
TGTGCCACCAGCAGCGGGACAGGGAGTGAACCGGCTGAAGCTTTCTTT
>TRBV6-6|NA|TRBJ2-7|TRBD1
CASGNTGTGAYEQYF
TGTGCCAGCGGCAACACCGGGACAGGGGCCTACGAGCAGTACTTC
>TRBV19|NA|TRBJ1-1|NA
CASSPYEGWNTEAFF
TGTGCCAGTAGTCCGTACGAGGGATGGAACACTGAAGCTTTCTTT
>TRBV28|NA|TRBJ2-7|TRBD1
CASLRDRGFSYEQYF
TGTGCCAGCCTCAGGGACAGGGGATTCTCCTACGAGCAGTACTTC
>TRBV5-1|NA|TRBJ1-4|TRBD1
CASSPGQGAQIRLF
TGCGCCAGCAGCCCCGGACAGGGGGCGCAAATTCGGCTTTTT
>TRBV25-1|NA|TRBJ1-2|NA
CASSASSGPPRDGYTF
TGTGCCAGCAGTGCGTCTTCAGGCCCTCCAAGGGATGGCTACACCTTC